Following are 7 T cell receptor beta chains from one sample sequenced in a study of cytomegalovirus exposure and HLA in healthy donors. Sequencing used immunoSEQ multiplex PCR; TCRdb keeps in-frame clones, though not all of them. The table lists roughly 300,000 clones, approximately 90% of them singletons. The sequenced sample was PBMCs. The receptors shown here come from a woman between 18 and 29 years old in good health and CMV-seronegative.

The gene calls are TRBV29-1 and TRBJ1-1; D is possibly TRBD1 (6 bases). V was clipped by 8 bases and J by 4 bases, with 17 bases between them. Germline CDR1 is SQVTM and CDR2 is ANQGSEA. The CDR3 contains 13 residues. CDR3 DNA: TGCAGCACCTACCAGGGCAGGGGCACTGAAGCTTTCTTT. It encodes CSTYQGRGTEAFF.

The chain has TRBV7-9 and TRBJ2-7; 7 nucleotides align to TRBD1. The junction had 15 bases not matched to a gene; V was cut back by 5 bases and J by 8 bases. Per the germline V gene, CDR1 is SEHNR and CDR2 is FQNEAQ (reference sequence). The CDR3 contains 15 residues. The CDR3 nucleotides are TGTGCCAGCAGCCAGGGATCGGACAGGTCCGTCAAGCAGTACTTC. Its translation is CASSQGSDRSVKQYF.

V and J are TRBV4-3 and TRBJ2-1; D call uncertain. The germline CDR1 and CDR2 sequences are LGHNA and YSLEER. The CDR3 has 13 residues. Trimming left V 1 base short and J 5 bases short, with 6 bases between. The CDR3 DNA follows: TGCGCCAGCAGCCAAGTCTCGGACAATGAGCAGTTCTTC. The encoded protein is CASSQVSDNEQFF.

The J gene is TRBJ1-4, the V gene TRBV28, with D uncertain. Trimming removed 4 bases from V and 8 bases from J, with 8 bases in between. This CDR3 contains 12 residues. CDR1 is MDHEN, CDR2 SYDVKM, per germline. The CDR3 DNA reads TGTGCCAGCAGTTCTGCGGGGGAAAAACTGTTTTTT. This gives the protein CASSSAGEKLFF.

V and J are TRBV6-5 and TRBJ2-2, with TRBD1 as a possible D gene (6 bases). CDR1 and CDR2 from the germline V gene are MNHEY and SVGAGI. Trimming stripped 7 bases from V and 4 bases from J, with 10 bases between. The CDR3 is made up of 13 amino acids. Here the CDR3 reads CASTQGGTGELFF. The CDR3, as DNA: TGTGCCAGCACCCAAGGGGGCACCGGGGAGCTGTTTTTT.

As regards this clone: At the DNA level, this CDR3 is encoded by other sequences in the same sample as well. The DNA for the CDR3 is TGCGCCAGCAGCTTCGGGGGATCTTACGAGCAGTACTTC. Translation: CASSFGGSYEQYF. V is TRBV5-1 and J is TRBJ2-7; tentative D call: TRBD2 (6 bases). V lost 2 bases and J lost 4, with 10 bases in between. The CDR3 extends over 13 amino acids. Germline loops: CDR1 SGHRS, CDR2 YFSETQ.

This chain joins TRBV19 and TRBJ1-5, with 8 bases matching TRBD1. Germline values: CDR1 LNHDA, CDR2 SQIVND (reference sequence). The V and J ends lost 10 bases and 8 bases, in that order; junction bases with no gene match: 4. The CDR3 covers 11 residues. This CDR3 is CATGGREPQHF. The CDR3 DNA reads as TGTGCCACAGGGGGCCGGGAGCCCCAGCATTTT.